The 2 T cell receptor beta chains in this list originate from one sample, sequenced in a study of neurological immune-mediated disorders. Time point meaning: longitudinal time-point 1 (baseline). TCRdb processed the 5' RACE reads anew with MiXCR; each CDR3 protein has one entry. The sample records 47,000 or so distinct CDR3 sequences, 10% being singletons. Sequencing was performed on PBMCs. These receptors all stem from a woman aged 40 to 55 in good health.

This clonotype was seen ten or more times. The chain joins TRBV29-1 to TRBJ2-3; 9 nucleotides match TRBD1. The trim removed 3 bases at V and 3 bases at J, leaving 7 bases unmatched. This CDR3 region has 15 residues. Germline V gene lookup returns CDR1 SQVTM and CDR2 ANQGSEA. The CDR3 reads CSVDMGGQGTDTQYF. The CDR3, as DNA: TGCAGCGTTGACATGGGGGGACAGGGAACAGATACGCAGTATTTT.

There are many counts of this clonotype. This chain links TRBV29-1 with TRBJ2-3, with D possibly being TRBD2 (5 bases). Germline V gene sequence: CDR1 SQVTM, CDR2 ANQGSEA. With 2 bases removed from V and 0 bases from J, the gap between germline ends came to 6 bases. The CDR3 covers 13 residues. CDR3 sequence (DNA): TGCAGCGTTGAACGGGGAAGCACAGATACGCAGTATTTT. This sequence encodes CSVERGSTDTQYF.